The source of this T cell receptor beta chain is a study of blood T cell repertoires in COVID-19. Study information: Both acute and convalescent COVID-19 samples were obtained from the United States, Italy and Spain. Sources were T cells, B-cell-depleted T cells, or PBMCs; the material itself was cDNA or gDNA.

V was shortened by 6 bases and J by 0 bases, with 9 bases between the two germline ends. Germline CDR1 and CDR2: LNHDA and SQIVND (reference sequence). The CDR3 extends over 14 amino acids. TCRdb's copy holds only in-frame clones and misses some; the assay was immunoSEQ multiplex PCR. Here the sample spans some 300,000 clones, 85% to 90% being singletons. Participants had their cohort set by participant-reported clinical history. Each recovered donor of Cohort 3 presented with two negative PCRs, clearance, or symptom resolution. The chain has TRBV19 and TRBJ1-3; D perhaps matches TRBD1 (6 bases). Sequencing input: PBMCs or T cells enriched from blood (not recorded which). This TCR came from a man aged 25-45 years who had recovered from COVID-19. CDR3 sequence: CASRLQGSGNTIYF. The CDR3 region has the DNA TGTGCCAGTAGGTTACAGGGCTCTGGAAACACCATATATTTT.